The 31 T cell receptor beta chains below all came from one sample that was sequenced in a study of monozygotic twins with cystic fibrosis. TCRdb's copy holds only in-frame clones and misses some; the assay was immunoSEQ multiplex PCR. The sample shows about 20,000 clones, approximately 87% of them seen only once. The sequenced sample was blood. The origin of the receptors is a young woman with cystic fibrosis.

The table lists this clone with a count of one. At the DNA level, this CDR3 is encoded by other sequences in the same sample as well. DNA of the CDR3: TGTGCCAGCAGCTTAGGTTCCGGGAATGAGCAGTTCTTC. This codes for CASSLGSGNEQFF. The chain combines TRBV7-7 with TRBJ2-1; D gene ambiguous. The CDR3 runs 13 residues. Germline-derived CDR1 and CDR2 are SSHAT and FNYEAQ (reference sequence). The V end lost 1 base, the J end lost 7 bases, and 8 bases lay between the germline ends.

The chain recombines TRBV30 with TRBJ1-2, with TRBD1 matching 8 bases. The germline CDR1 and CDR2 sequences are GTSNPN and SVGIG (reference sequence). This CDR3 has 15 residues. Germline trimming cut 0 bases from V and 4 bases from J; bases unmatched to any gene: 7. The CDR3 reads CAWSVGGTGFYGYTF. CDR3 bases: TGTGCCTGGAGTGTAGGCGGGACAGGCTTCTATGGCTACACCTTC. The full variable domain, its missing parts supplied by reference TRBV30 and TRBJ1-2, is SQTIHQWPATLVQPVGSPLSLECTVEGTSNPNLYWYRQAAGRGLQLLFYSVGIGQISSEVPQNLSASRPQDRQFILSSKKLLLSDSGFYLCAWSVGGTGFYGYTFGSGTRLTVV.

The CDR3 loop reads CASSQETGRSGTEAFF. Here the CDR3 DNA reads TGTGCCAGCAGCCAAGAAACAGGGCGTAGTGGCACTGAAGCTTTCTTT. This rearrangement joins TRBV4-2 to TRBJ1-1; D perhaps matches TRBD1 (6 bases). The CDR3 sequence is 16 residues long. V lost 0 bases, J lost 4 bases, and 15 bases lay in between. Germline loops: CDR1 LGHNA, CDR2 YNFKEQ.

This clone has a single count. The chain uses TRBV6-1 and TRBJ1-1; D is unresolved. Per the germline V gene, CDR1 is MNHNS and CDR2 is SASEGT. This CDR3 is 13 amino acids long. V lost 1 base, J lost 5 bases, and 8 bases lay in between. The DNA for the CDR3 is TGTGCCAGCAGTGAAGGGCCCCTTACTGAAGCTTTCTTT. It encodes CASSEGPLTEAFF.

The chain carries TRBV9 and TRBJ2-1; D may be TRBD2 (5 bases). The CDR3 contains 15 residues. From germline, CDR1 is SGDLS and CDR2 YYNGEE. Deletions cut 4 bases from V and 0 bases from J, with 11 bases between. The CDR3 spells CASSPEGYSYNEQFF. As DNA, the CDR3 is TGTGCCAGCAGCCCTGAGGGTTACTCCTACAATGAGCAGTTCTTC.

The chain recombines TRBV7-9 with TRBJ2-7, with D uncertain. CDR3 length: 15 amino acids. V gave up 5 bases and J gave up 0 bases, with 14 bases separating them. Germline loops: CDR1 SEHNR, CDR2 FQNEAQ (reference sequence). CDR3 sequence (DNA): TGTGCCAGCAGCCCGAGCATGGGAAGCTCCTACGAGCAGTACTTC. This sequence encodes CASSPSMGSSYEQYF.

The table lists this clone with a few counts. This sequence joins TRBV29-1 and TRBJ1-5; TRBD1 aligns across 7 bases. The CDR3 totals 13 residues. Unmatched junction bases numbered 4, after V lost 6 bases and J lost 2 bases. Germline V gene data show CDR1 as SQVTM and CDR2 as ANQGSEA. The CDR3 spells CSVRDSGNQPQHF. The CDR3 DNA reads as TGCAGCGTCCGGGACAGCGGCAATCAGCCCCAGCATTTT.

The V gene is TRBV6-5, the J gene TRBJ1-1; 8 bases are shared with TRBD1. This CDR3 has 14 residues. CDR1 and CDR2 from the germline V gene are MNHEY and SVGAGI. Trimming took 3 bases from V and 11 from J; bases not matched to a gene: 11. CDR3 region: CASSYRSGGGSAFF. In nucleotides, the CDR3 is TGTGCCAGCAGTTATAGGTCAGGGGGCGGGTCGGCTTTCTTT.

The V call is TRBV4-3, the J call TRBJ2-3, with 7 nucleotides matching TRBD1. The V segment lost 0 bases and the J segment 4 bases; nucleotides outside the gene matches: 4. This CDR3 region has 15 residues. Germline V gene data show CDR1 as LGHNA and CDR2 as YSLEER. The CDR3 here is CASSQDYRGSDTQYF. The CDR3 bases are TGCGCCAGCAGCCAAGATTACAGGGGATCAGATACGCAGTATTTT.

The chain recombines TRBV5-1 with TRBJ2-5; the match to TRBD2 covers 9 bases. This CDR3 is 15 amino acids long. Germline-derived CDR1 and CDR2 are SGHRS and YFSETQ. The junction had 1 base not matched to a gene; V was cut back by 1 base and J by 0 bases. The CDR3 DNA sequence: TGCGCCAGCAGCTTGAGCGGGGGGTACCAAGAGACCCAGTACTTC. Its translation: CASSLSGGYQETQYF.

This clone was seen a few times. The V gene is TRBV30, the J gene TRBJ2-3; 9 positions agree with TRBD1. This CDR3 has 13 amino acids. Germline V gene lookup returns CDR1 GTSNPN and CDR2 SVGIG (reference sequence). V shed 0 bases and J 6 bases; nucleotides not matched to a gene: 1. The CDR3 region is CAWSVQGADTQYF. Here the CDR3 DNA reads TGTGCCTGGAGTGTACAGGGGGCTGATACGCAGTATTTT.

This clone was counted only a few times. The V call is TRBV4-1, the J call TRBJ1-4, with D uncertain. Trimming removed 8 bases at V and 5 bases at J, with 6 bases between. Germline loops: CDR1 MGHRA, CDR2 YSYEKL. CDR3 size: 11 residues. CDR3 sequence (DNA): TGCGCCAGCGGCTTGAATGAAAAACTGTTTTTT. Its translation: CASGLNEKLFF.

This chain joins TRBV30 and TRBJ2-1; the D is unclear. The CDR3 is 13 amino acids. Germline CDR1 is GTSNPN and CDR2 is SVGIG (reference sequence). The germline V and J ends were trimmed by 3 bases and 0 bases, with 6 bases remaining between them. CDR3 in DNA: TGTGCCTGGAGGGCGGACTCCTACAATGAGCAGTTCTTC. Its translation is CAWRADSYNEQFF.

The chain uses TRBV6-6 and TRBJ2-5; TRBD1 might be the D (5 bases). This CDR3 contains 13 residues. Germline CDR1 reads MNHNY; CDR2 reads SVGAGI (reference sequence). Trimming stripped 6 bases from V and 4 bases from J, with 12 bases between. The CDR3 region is CASRSQGRETQYF. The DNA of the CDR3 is TGTGCCAGCAGAAGCCAGGGTCGAGAGACCCAGTACTTC.

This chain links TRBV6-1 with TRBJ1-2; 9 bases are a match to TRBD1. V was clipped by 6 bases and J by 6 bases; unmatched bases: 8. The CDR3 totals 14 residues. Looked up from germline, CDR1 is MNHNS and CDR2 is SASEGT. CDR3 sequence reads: CASSEQGAIHGYTF. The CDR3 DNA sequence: TGTGCCAGCAGCGAACAGGGGGCGATCCATGGCTACACCTTC.

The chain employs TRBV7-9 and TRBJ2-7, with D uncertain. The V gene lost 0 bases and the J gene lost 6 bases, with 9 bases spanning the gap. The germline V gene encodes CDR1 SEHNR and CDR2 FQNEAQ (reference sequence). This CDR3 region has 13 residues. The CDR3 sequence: CASSLAPRPEQYF. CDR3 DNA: TGTGCCAGCAGCTTAGCCCCGCGGCCCGAGCAGTACTTC.

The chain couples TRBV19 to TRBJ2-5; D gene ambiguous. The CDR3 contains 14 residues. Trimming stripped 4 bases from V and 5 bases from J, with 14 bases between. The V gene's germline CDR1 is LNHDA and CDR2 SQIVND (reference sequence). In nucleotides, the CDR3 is TGTGCCAGTAGTACCACGGACGGGTCGGAGACCCAGTACTTC. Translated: CASSTTDGSETQYF.

The CDR3 spells CAISENGDFGYTF. The CDR3, as DNA: TGTGCCATCAGTGAGAATGGGGATTTTGGCTACACCTTC. The chain couples TRBV10-3 to TRBJ1-2; D is undetermined. CDR1 ENHRY and CDR2 SYGVKD come from the germline V gene. The V and J ends lost 2 bases and 7 bases respectively, with 11 bases between them. This CDR3 contains 13 residues.

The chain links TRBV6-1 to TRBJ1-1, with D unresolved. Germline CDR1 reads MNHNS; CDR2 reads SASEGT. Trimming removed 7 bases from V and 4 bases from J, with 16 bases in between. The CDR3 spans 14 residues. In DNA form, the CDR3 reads TGTGCCAGCAAGCGCCAGGCGGCGGGCACTGAAGCTTTCTTT. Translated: CASKRQAAGTEAFF.

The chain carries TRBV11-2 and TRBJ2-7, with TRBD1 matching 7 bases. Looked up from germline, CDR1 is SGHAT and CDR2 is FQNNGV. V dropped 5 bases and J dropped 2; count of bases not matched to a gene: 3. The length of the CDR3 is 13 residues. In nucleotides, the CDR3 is TGTGCCAGCAGCCGGGACAGACCCTACGAGCAGTACTTC. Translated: CASSRDRPYEQYF.

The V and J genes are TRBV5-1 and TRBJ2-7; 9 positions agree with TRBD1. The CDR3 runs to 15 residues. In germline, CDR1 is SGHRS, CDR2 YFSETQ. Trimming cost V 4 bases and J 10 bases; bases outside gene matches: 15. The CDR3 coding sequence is TGCGCCAGCAGCCCCGGGACAGGGAACCCGAGGTCCCAGTACTTC. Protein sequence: CASSPGTGNPRSQYF.

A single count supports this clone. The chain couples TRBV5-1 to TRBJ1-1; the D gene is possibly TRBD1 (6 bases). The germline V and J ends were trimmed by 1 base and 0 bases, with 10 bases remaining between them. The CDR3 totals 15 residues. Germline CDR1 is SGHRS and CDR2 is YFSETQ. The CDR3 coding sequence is TGCGCCAGCAGCTTGCGGGGGGCGATGAACACTGAAGCTTTCTTT. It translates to CASSLRGAMNTEAFF.

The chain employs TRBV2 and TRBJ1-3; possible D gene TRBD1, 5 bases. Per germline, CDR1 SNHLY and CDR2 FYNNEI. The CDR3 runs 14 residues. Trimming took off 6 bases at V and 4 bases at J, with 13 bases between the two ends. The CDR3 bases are TGTGCCAGCAGCCCGGGGGGTTCCGGAAACACCATATATTTT. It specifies CASSPGGSGNTIYF.

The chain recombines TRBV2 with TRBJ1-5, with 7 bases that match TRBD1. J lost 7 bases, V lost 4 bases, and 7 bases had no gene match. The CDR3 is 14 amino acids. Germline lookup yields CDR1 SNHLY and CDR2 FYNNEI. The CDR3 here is CASSGRDRRQPQHF. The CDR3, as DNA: TGTGCCAGCAGTGGCCGGGACAGACGACAGCCCCAGCATTTT.

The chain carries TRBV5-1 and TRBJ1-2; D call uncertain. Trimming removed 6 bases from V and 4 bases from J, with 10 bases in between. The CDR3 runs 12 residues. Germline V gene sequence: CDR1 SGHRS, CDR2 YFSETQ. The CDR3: CASTADGYGYTF. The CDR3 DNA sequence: TGCGCCAGCACGGCCGACGGCTATGGCTACACCTTC.

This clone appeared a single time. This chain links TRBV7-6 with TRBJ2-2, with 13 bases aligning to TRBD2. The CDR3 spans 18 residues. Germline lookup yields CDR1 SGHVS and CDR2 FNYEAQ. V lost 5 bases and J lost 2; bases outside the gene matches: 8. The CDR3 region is CASSIWTSGSQNTGELFF. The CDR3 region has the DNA TGTGCCAGCAGCATATGGACTAGCGGGAGCCAAAACACCGGGGAGCTGTTTTTT. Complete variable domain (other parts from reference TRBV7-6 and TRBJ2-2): GAGVSQSPRYKVTKRGQDVALRCDPISGHVSLYWYRQALGQGPEFLTYFNYEAQQDKSGLPNDRFSAERPEGSISTLTIQRTEQRDSAMYRCASSIWTSGSQNTGELFFGEGSRLTVL.

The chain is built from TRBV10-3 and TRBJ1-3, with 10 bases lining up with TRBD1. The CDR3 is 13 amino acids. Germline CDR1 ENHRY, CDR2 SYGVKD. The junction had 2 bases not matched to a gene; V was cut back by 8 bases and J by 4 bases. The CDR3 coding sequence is TGTGCCATCGGGACAGGGGACGGAAACACCATATATTTT. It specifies CAIGTGDGNTIYF.

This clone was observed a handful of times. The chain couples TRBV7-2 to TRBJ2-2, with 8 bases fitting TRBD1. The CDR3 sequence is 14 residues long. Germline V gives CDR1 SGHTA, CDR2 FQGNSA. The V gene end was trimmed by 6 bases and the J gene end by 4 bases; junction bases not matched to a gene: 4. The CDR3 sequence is CASRPTGATGELFF. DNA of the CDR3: TGTGCCAGCAGACCGACAGGGGCCACCGGGGAGCTGTTTTTT.

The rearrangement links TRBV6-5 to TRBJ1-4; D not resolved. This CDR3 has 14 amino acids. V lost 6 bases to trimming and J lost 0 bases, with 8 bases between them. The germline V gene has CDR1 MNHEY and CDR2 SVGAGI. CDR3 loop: CASSRISTNEKLFF. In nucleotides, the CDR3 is TGTGCCAGCAGCCGCATCTCAACTAATGAAAAACTGTTTTTT.

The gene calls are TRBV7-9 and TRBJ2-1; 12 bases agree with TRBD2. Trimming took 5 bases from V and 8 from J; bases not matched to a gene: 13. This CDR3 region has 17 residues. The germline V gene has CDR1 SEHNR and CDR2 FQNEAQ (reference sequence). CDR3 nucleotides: TGTGCCAGCAGCGTTACCGGACTAGCGGGGCCCAGGGATGAGCAGTTCTTC. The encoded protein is CASSVTGLAGPRDEQFF.

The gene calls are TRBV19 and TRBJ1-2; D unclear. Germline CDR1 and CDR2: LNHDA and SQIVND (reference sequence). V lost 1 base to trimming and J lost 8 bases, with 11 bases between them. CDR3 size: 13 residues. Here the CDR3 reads CASSIARPVGYTF. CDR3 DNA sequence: TGTGCCAGTAGTATAGCCAGGCCAGTCGGCTACACCTTC. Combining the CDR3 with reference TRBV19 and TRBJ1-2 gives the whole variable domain DGGITQSPKYLFRKEGQNVTLSCEQNLNHDAMYWYRQDPGQGLRLIYYSQIVNDFQKGDIAEGYSVSREKKESFPLTVTSAQKNPTAFYLCASSIARPVGYTFGSGTRLTVV.